This TCR beta chain was profiled in a study of cytomegalovirus exposure and HLA in healthy donors (dated by TCRdb to about 2017). Regarding the research as a whole: According to an earlier analysis of 550 to 750 of the donors, about 179 million T cells yielded roughly 100 million unique TCR beta sequences and less than 300 Gb of sequence data. Alongside the repertoire data, information on donor age, sex, ethnicity and CMV serostatus was compiled. A later analysis re-examined previously published TCR beta repertoires from more than 550 donors and added high-resolution HLA genotyping to investigate patterns of TCR occurrence. Because of strong linkage in the cohort, 4 to 6 DR-DQ haplotypes were treated as single units for association and clustering. Of the roughly 400 genotyped donors, more than 75% were placed in the genetic ancestry cluster associated with self-reported Caucasian donors. Among about 390 genotyped donors of the cohort, an average of 235,054 unique TCR beta nucleotide sequences were sequenced per donor, roughly a sixth of them non-productive. Using immunosequencing, the study profiled T cell repertoires from 640 or so subjects and related those repertoires to cytomegalovirus serostatus. Every discovery cohort repertoire had been produced on one sequencing platform. Typing coverage differed by locus: A, B, C, DRB1 and DQB1 were typed in about 629-640 donors, DQA1 in roughly 500, DPA1 in some 600, and DPB1 in roughly 470. Rather than drawing on any new phenotypic data, the later analysis identified candidate immune exposures from TCR beta sequences and the way those sequences occurred across donors. To predict cytomegalovirus infection status, the study combined high-throughput TCR immunosequencing, statistical association of individual TCRs with disease status, and machine learning. The study aimed to test whether signatures of past pathogen exposure could be identified by cataloging public T cell receptors. A separate validation cohort of 100 to 150 different subjects was used in addition to the roughly 670-subject first cohort. Genome-wide SNP genotypes for about three fifths of the roughly 670 donors were used in a later genetic analysis, which treated that subset as a discovery cohort. An earlier analysis of nearly 600 of the donors applied high-throughput TCR beta sequencing to assess whether each TCR beta V gene segment acted as functional or pseudogenic. Class I and class II HLA loci were covered by the typing at four-digit resolution. Roughly 300 gigabases of sequencing data and around 85 million unique TCR sequences made up an early release that covered approximately 620 HLA-typed donors.

Library method: the immunoSEQ multiplex PCR assay. For the multiplex PCR, a mixture combining 60 forward primers for TCR Vbeta segments and 13 reverse primers for TCR Jbeta segments was used. The CDR3 region of rearranged TCR beta genes was amplified from genomic DNA with a multiplex PCR assay. On the Illumina HiSeq System, the amplified TCR beta libraries were sequenced as 87-base-pair reads. The authors' pipeline ran thus. In a later analysis, approximately 74 million unique TCR beta chains were counted across the approximately 620 repertoires, and roughly 10 million of these chains were shared by at least two donors. Raw reads were error-corrected and collapsed into unique sequences by a nearest-neighbor algorithm in which closely related sequences were merged to remove PCR and sequencing errors. CDR3 sequences were aligned to IMGT reference sequences to assign V, D and J gene segments. For a sequence to be retained, at least a six-nucleotide match to both a V gene segment and a J gene segment was required. Rearrangements were called productive when the CDR3 lacked stop codons and stayed in frame with V and J; all others were non-productive. CDR3 was defined by IMGT convention, running from the second conserved V-encoded cysteine to the conserved J-encoded phenylalanine. The earlier analysis of 500 to 600 of the donors excluded sequences that lacked an unambiguous match to a single V gene segment. In an earlier analysis of around 600 of the donors, V segments were called functional above 56.7% productive rearrangements and were called segregating when the between-donor standard deviation exceeded 5%. A statistical classification framework was developed to diagnose cytomegalovirus status using the catalog of TCR beta chain sequences. A later analysis assigned V and J genes by comparing TCR nucleotide sequences with IMGT/GENE-DB human TR gene sequences. The TCRdist pipeline was used in a later analysis to assign CDR3 sequences and most-parsimonious VDJ recombination scenarios. A later analysis defined each TCR beta chain by its CDR3 amino acid sequence plus V-gene family, and excluded reads lacking a unique V-gene family. As a way to deal with suspected cross-contamination and a sequencing artifact, a later analysis dropped 450 to 600 nucleotide sequences that were highly shared and had low generation probability. For each public chain, a later analysis derived a clonal expansion index from normalized ranks of inferred template counts within each repertoire. A later analysis computed generation probabilities with a VDJ recombination model fitted to out-of-frame rearrangements, and checked the results against IGoR. In a later analysis, hypergeometric tests were used to score TCR-TCR, TCR-HLA and TCR-CMV co-occurrence, with a repertoire-size bias correction applied to TCR pairs. A later analysis estimated false discovery rates by permuting HLA or CMV assignments 20 times. In a later analysis, co-occurring TCRs were grouped using DBSCAN, and TCRdist sequence similarity was added for clustering within HLA-allele-positive subsets. Co-occurrence clustering excluded repertoires with fewer than 30,000 or more than 120,000 public chains, plus five with anomalous nucleotide sharing. Drawn from immuneACCESS, this table holds only the in-frame rearrangements with V and J called that TCRdb kept. Clones are partly lost; checked studies trace under half to an unresolved V gene and leave the rest unexplained. V and J calls and clone size are as listed in that table; D and trimming were resolved from the DNA. The sample includes around 89,000 clones, with approximately 83% observed a single time. Less than 4% of the sample rests with the top ten.

The junction carries 11 bases between V and J, which are trimmed by 4 bases and 4 bases respectively. The germline V gene provides CDR1 SGHNT and CDR2 YENEEA. The CDR3 sequence holds 14 residues, the cysteine and phenylalanine included. CDR3 DNA only is kept here, 42 bases in frame from base 1. Overall study results and their limits: While some public TCRs were present in many individuals, most TCR sequences turned up only very rarely across donors. According to a later analysis, TCR association rates differed among HLA loci, with DRB1 alleles showing the most associated TCRs and HLA-C alleles showing the fewest. Only TCR beta chains were sequenced in this cohort, and the absence of alpha or paired-chain data limited detectable features. A further reported finding was that TCR beta sequences accurately predicted the HLA-A and HLA-B alleles for most subjects in the first cohort. In vitro tests confirmed that a few of the cytomegalovirus-associated TCR beta chains recognize cytomegalovirus antigens. A cluster of highly shared sequence variants was judged likely to be a technical artifact of the sequencing pipeline. CMV serostatus was the only immune exposure information available for the cohort. Because counts were too low, seventeen rarely observed V segments, including chromosome 9 orphons, were excluded from the earlier analysis of 587 of the donors. Cytomegalovirus status was reported to be diagnosed by the classifier with high specificity and sensitivity in both the original and validation cohorts. V-gene and J-gene trimming of TCR beta chains was associated with a missense DCLRE1C variant in a later genetic analysis, and the association was replicated in an independent cohort. Presence/absence analyses assumed roughly uniform sequencing depth across donors, an assumption that may not hold. The study listed 150 to 200 TCR beta chains as associated with cytomegalovirus. In a later analysis, several top co-occurrence clusters were reported to appear linked to parvovirus B19, influenza, CMV and Epstein-Barr virus. Strong co-occurrence of HLA alleles, especially DR and DQ, made assigning TCR associations to individual alleles difficult. A later analysis associated roughly 17,000 TCR beta sequences with specific HLA alleles at a false discovery rate of 0.05. In a later genetic analysis, fewer N-insertions in productive TCRs were reported among donors in an Asian-associated ancestry cluster than the roughly 700-donor mean. Linkage disequilibrium might explain the correlated functional status among segregating V segments, but an unknown experimental factor could not be ruled out. A later analysis found that HLA-associated TCR beta chains were more clonally expanded and had lower generation probabilities than equally common non-associated chains. Because HLA typing was unavailable for some donors at each locus, only the typed subset was used in association tests. Most CMV-associated TCR beta chains appeared to be HLA-restricted in a later analysis, and the HLA associations seemed to be driven largely by CMV exposure. In an earlier analysis of some 640 of the donors, most TCR beta V segments were observed in productive rearrangements about 90% or about 30% of the time, broadly matching IMGT annotations. Because the 87-base-pair reads could not distinguish some IMGT-functional V segments, including TRBV6-2 and TRBV6-3, those segments were excluded. The authors suggested that the approach could potentially be generalized to other disease states and immunological phenotypes.

The cohort consisted of fewer than 700 healthy bone marrow donors. At the time of sampling, every cohort member was nominally healthy, though immune exposures that went unrecorded were likely present. The donor tested CMV seronegative and was one of the 352 seronegative cohort members. Each donor provided a peripheral blood sample, and peripheral blood mononuclear cells were used for TCR beta sequencing. The Qiagen DNeasy Blood Extraction Kit was used to extract genomic DNA from the blood cell samples. About this clone: This clone's antigen is unknown. Per-base qualities were not stored, and no clone one base away is much larger.

This TCR derives from a man aged 35-49 years in good health and CMV-seronegative. The sequenced sample was PBMCs. The receptor chain draws on TRBV11-3 and TRBJ2-1; the best D guess is TRBD1, with 6 bases matching. CDR3 protein: CASSSGHSYNEQFF. The nucleotide sequence reads as follows: TGTGCCAGCAGCTCGGGACATTCGTACAATGAGCAGTTCTTC.